The rows below give T cell receptor beta chains drawn from one sample of a study of T cell repertoires in cytomegalovirus infection. Using its own MiXCR run on the reads, TCRdb lists one record per CDR3 protein. Here the sample spans about a million distinct CDR3 sequences, 30% to 40% being singletons. Antigen specificity for these receptors is unknown. The sequences come from cultured CD8+ T cells from PBMCs, collected from culture after CMV antigen stimulation. These receptors all stem from a human donor in good health (CMV status not recorded). Some clones in this sample may be carry-over from other donors' samples. The CDR3 runs from the conserved cysteine through the conserved F or W. The order of the fields is V gene, CDR3 length, J gene, D gene, CDR3 protein. D genes are given only for firm matches.

TRBV7-2	15	TRBJ2-5	-	CASSPSRGSQETQYF
TRBV6-2/TRBV6-3	19	TRBJ2-2	-	CASSYSDREGYPNTGELFF
TRBV6-5	14	TRBJ1-1	TRBD1	CASSYRGPYTEAFF
TRBV7-9	14	TRBJ1-5	TRBD1	CASSSGQGLQPQHF
TRBV7-2	15	TRBJ1-3	-	CATKHWGAGGNTIYF
TRBV19	15	TRBJ2-1	TRBD2	CASSISGGAVNEQFF
TRBV10-3	16	TRBJ1-1	TRBD1	CAISEVAGGGYTEAFF
TRBV7-6	15	TRBJ2-5	-	CASSLGVTYQETQYF
TRBV6-2/TRBV6-3	12	TRBJ1-6	-	CASSYSDGPLHF
TRBV19	15	TRBJ2-1	-	CASSIAGVPSNEQFF
TRBV11-2	17	TRBJ2-3	TRBD2	CASSFPPLAGLTDTQYF
TRBV6-5	15	TRBJ1-1	TRBD1	CASISRTGGNTEAFF
TRBV2	14	TRBJ1-4	TRBD1	CASSEAQGGGKLFF
TRBV10-3	14	TRBJ2-3	-	CAISEEGVPDTQYF
TRBV7-2	10	TRBJ1-2	TRBD1	CASSPGGGSF
TRBV6-5	15	TRBJ2-1	-	CASSRGTPTVDEQFF
TRBV9	14	TRBJ2-1	TRBD1	CASSGDRPYNEQFF
TRBV24-1	15	TRBJ2-6	-	CATSESGSGANVLTF
TRBV7-9	15	TRBJ2-2	TRBD1	CARDRGSPNTGELFF
TRBV27	15	TRBJ2-2	-	CASSLGGGRSGELFF
TRBV6-8	16	TRBJ1-4	-	CASSYSTWGEEGKLFF
TRBV5-1	16	TRBJ2-3	TRBD2	CASSSPLGLATDTQYF
TRBV7-4	15	TRBJ1-6	TRBD1	CASGTGDEYNSPLHF
TRBV27	16	TRBJ1-1	TRBD1	CASSRPQGASITEAFF
TRBV6-5	16	TRBJ2-3	TRBD2	CASSYTYRGGQDTQYF
TRBV6-1	15	TRBJ1-4	-	CASSDRTTYNEKLFF
TRBV10-3	12	TRBJ2-7	TRBD1	CATRTGTYEQYF
TRBV25-1	16	TRBJ2-2	-	CASSELTFGPSGKLFF
TRBV19	16	TRBJ2-1	-	CASQLSLARSYNEQFF